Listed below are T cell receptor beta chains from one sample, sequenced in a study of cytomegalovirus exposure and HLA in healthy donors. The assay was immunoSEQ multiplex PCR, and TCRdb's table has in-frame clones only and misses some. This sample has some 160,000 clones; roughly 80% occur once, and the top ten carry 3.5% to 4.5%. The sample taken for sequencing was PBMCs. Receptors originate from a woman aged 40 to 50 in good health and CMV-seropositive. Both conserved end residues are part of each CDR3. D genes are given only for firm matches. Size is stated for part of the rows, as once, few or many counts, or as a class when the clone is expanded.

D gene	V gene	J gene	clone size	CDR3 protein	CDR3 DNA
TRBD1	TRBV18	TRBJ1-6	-	CASSQRDRDGSPLHF	TGTGCCAGCTCACAACGGGACAGGGACGGTTCACCCCTCCACTTT
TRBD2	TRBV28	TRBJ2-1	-	CASRRGLAANYNEQFF	TGTGCCAGCAGGAGAGGACTAGCGGCGAATTACAATGAGCAGTTCTTC
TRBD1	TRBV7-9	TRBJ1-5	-	CASSFGTAYSNQPQHF	TGTGCCAGCAGCTTCGGGACAGCCTATAGCAATCAGCCCCAGCATTTT
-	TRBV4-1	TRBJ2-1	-	CASSLPSGNEQFF	TGCGCCAGCAGCCTCCCGTCGGGGAATGAGCAGTTCTTC
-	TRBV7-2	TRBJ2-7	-	CASSLMEYEQYF	TGTGCCAGCAGCTTAATGGAGTACGAGCAGTACTTC
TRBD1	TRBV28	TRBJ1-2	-	CATQRDRGYGYTF	TGTGCCACCCAGAGGGACAGGGGATATGGCTACACCTTC
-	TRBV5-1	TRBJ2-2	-	CASSKVGVETGELFF	TGCGCCAGCAGCAAGGTGGGAGTAGAAACCGGGGAGCTGTTTTTT
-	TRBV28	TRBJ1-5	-	CASSHDRPFNQPQHF	TGTGCCAGCAGTCACGACAGGCCTTTCAATCAGCCCCAGCATTTT
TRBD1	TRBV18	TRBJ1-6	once	CASSRDRGYNSPLHF	TGTGCCAGCTCCCGGGACAGGGGGTATAATTCACCCCTCCACTTT
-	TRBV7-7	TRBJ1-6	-	CAEGEWWWGSPLHF	TGTGCGGAGGGCGAGTGGTGGTGGGGCTCACCCCTCCACTTT
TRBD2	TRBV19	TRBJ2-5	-	CASSMGGLETQYF	TGTGCCAGTAGTATGGGGGGGTTGGAGACCCAGTACTTC
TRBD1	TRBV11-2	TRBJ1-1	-	CASSSDRGFAFF	TGTGCCAGCAGCTCGGACAGGGGTTTCGCTTTCTTT
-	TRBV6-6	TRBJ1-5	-	CASSYSKGGNQPQHF	TGTGCCAGCAGTTACTCGAAGGGGGGCAATCAGCCCCAGCATTTT
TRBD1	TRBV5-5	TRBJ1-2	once	CASSPKHRDRVINYGYTF	TGTGCCAGCAGCCCGAAACACCGAGACAGGGTAATTAACTATGGCTACACCTTC
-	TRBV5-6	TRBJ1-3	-	CASSFIPSSGNTIYF	TGTGCCAGCAGCTTTATCCCCAGCTCTGGAAACACCATATATTTT
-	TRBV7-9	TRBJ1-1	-	CASSENRVTEAFF	TGTGCCAGCAGCGAAAACAGGGTCACTGAAGCTTTCTTT
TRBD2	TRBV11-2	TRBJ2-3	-	CASSLDGTITDTQYF	TGTGCCAGCAGCTTAGATGGGACTATCACAGATACGCAGTATTTT
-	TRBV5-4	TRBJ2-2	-	CASSLGIAEVNTGELFF	TGTGCCAGCAGCCTGGGAATAGCGGAGGTTAATACCGGGGAGCTGTTTTTT
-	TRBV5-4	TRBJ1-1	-	CASRPGGGRGEAFF	TGTGCCAGCAGACCCGGCGGGGGGCGCGGTGAAGCTTTCTTT
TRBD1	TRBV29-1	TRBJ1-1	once	CSALRGQGPEAFF	TGCAGCGCTCTACGGGGACAGGGGCCCGAAGCTTTCTTT
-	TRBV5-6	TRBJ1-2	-	CASSLEGEKGYTF	TGTGCCAGCAGCTTGGAGGGGGAAAAGGGCTACACCTTC
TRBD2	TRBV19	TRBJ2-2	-	CASTLLAGVTGTGELFF	TGTGCCAGTACCCTACTAGCGGGGGTTACCGGGACCGGGGAGCTGTTTTTT
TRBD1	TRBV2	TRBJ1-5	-	CASSSDRVSQPQHF	TGTGCCAGCAGTTCGGACAGGGTCAGCCAGCCCCAGCATTTT
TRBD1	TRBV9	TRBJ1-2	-	CASSAEQGANYGYTF	TGTGCCAGCAGCGCCGAACAGGGGGCTAACTATGGCTACACCTTC
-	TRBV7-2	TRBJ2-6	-	CASSGLGANVLTF	TGTGCCAGCAGCGGACTCGGGGCCAACGTCCTGACTTTC
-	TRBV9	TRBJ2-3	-	CASSLGVGTDTQYF	TGTGCCAGCAGCTTAGGAGTGGGCACAGATACGCAGTATTTT
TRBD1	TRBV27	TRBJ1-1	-	CASSLRTGSLNTEAFF	TGTGCCAGCAGTCTAAGGACAGGGAGCCTTAACACTGAAGCTTTCTTT
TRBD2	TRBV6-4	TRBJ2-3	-	CASSDGGGAANTQYF	TGTGCCAGCAGTGATGGCGGGGGGGCCGCGAATACGCAGTATTTT
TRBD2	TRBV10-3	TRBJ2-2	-	CAISETSGNTGELFF	TGTGCCATCAGTGAGACTAGCGGGAACACCGGGGAGCTGTTTTTT
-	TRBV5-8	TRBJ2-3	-	CASSPQVFTDTQYF	TGTGCCAGCAGCCCCCAGGTGTTTACAGATACGCAGTATTTT
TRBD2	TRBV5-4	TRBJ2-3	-	CASRVAGGSTDTQYF	TGTGCCAGCAGGGTAGCGGGAGGTAGCACAGATACGCAGTATTTT
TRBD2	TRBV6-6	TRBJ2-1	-	CASRLIAGAFTGEQFF	TGTGCCAGCAGACTCATAGCGGGAGCGTTTACCGGTGAGCAGTTCTTC
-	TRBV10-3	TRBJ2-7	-	CAISDLLASSYEQYF	TGTGCCATCAGTGACCTCTTAGCGAGCTCCTACGAGCAGTACTTC
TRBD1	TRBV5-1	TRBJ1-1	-	CASSARTGNTEAFF	TGCGCCAGCAGCGCTCGGACAGGGAACACTGAAGCTTTCTTT
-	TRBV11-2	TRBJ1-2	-	CASSFRRDGYGYTF	TGTGCCAGCAGCTTTCGCAGGGATGGCTATGGCTACACCTTC
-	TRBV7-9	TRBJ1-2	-	CASSKDTSGSYTF	TGTGCCAGCAGCAAGGACACTTCGGGCAGCTACACCTTC
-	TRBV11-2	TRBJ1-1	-	CASSSTGQGNTEAFF	TGTGCCAGCAGCTCCACTGGGCAGGGGAACACTGAAGCTTTCTTT
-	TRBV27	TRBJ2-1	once	CASRGAPRSYNEQFF	TGTGCCAGCAGGGGGGCGCCCCGCTCCTACAATGAGCAGTTCTTC
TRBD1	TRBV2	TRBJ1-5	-	CASSFGQANQPQHF	TGTGCCAGCAGTTTCGGACAGGCCAATCAGCCCCAGCATTTT
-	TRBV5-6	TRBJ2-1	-	CASSPRGFNNEQFF	TGTGCCAGCAGCCCCCGGGGGTTTAACAATGAGCAGTTCTTC
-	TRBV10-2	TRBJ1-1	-	CASSPTENTEAFF	TGCGCCAGCAGCCCGACAGAGAACACTGAAGCTTTCTTT
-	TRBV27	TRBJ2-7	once	CASSPLYEQYF	TGTGCCAGCAGTCCCCTCTACGAGCAGTACTTC